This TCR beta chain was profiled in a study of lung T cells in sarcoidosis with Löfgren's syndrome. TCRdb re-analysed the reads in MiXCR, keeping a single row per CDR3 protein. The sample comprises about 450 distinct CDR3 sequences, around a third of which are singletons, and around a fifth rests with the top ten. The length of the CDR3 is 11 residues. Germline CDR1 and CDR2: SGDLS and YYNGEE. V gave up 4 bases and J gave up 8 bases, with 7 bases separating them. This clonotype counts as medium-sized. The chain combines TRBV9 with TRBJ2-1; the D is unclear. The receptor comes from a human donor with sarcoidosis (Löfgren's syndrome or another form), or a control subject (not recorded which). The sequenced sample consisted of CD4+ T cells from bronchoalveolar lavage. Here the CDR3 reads CASSFLDEQFF. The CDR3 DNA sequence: TGTGCCAGCAGCTTCCTGGATGAGCAGTTCTTC. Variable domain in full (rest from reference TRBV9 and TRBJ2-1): DSGVTQTPKHLITATGQRVTLRCSPRSGDLSVYWYQQSLDQGLQFLIQYYNGEERAKGNILERFSAQQFPDLHSELNLSSLELGDSALYFCASSFLDEQFFGPGTRLTVL.